Sequencing of this T cell receptor (beta chain) was carried out in a study of blood T cell repertoires in COVID-19. About the study: COVID-19 samples from acute and convalescent phases originated in the United States, Italy and Spain. The analysed material was cDNA or gDNA that came from T cells, B-cell-depleted T cells, or PBMCs.

Some clones are missing from TCRdb's copy, which holds only in-frame ones; the method was immunoSEQ multiplex PCR. Of 240,000 or so clones listed, roughly nine tenths were seen once; the top ten hold 6.2%. This clone was recorded only once. Germline values: CDR1 MNHEY, CDR2 SVGAGI. V was trimmed by 2 bases and J by 0 bases, leaving 7 bases between them. The CDR3 length is 14 residues. This sequence was found in a man aged 60-69 years with acute or convalescent COVID-19. The sequenced material came from peripheral blood. This chain uses TRBV6-5 with TRBJ1-1, with D hard to call. CDR3 in DNA: TGTGCCAGCAGTTACAGCTCTCTGAACACTGAAGCTTTCTTT. This encodes CASSYSSLNTEAFF.